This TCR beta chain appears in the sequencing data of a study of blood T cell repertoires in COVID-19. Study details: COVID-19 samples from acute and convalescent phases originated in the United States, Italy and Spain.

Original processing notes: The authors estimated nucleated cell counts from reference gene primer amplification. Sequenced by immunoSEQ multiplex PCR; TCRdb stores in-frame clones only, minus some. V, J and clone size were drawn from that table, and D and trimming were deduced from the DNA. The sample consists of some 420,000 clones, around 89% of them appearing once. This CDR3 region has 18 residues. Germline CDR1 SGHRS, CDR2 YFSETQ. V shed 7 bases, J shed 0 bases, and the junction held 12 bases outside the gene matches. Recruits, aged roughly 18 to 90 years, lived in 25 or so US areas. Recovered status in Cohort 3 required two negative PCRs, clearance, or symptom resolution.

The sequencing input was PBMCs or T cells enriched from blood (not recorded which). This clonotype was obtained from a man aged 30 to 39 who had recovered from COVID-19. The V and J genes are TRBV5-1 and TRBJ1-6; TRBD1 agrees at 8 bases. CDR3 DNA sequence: TGCGCCAGCCGGCCGGGGACAGGCGACAGCTCCTATAATTCACCCCTCCACTTT. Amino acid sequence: CASRPGTGDSSYNSPLHF.